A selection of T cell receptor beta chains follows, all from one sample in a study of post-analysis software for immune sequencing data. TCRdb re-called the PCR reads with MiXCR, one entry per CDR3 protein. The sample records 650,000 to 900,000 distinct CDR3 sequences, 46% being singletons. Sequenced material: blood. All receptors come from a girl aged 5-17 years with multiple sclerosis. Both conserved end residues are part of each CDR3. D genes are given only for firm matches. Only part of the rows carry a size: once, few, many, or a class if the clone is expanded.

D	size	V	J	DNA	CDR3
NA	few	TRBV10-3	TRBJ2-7	TGTGCCATCAGAATTAGTGGGGATCCCTACGAGCAGTACTTC	CAIRISGDPYEQYF
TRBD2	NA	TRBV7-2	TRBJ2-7	TGTGCCAGCAGCTTGGTTGGGGGGGTTGATTCCTACGAGCAGTACTTC	CASSLVGGVDSYEQYF
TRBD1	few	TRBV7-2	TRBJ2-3	TGTGCCAGCAGCTTAGAGGTGGCAGGGGGAGATACGCAGTATTTT	CASSLEVAGGDTQYF
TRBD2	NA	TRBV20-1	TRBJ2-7	TGCAGTGCTAGGGGACTAGCGGAGTACGAGCAGTACTTC	CSARGLAEYEQYF
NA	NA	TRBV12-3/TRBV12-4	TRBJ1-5	TGTGCCAGCAGTTTACTGGGGGCAGGCAATCAGCCCCAGCATTTT	CASSLLGAGNQPQHF
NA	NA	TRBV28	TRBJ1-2	TGTGCCAGCAGTTTATACGGTTTAGGTTATGGCTACACCTTC	CASSLYGLGYGYTF
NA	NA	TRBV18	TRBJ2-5	TGTGCCAGCTCACCGAATTACGGGGAGACCCAGTACTTC	CASSPNYGETQYF
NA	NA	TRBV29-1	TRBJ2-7	TGCAGCGTTGTCCGGACAGCAACCTACGAGCAGTACTTC	CSVVRTATYEQYF
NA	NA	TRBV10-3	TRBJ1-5	TGTGCCATCAGTGAGGGGGGAGGCAATCAGCCCCAGCATTTT	CAISEGGGNQPQHF
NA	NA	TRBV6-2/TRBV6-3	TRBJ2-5	TGTGCCAGCAGTTACAGCGAAAGGCAAGAGACCCAGTACTTC	CASSYSERQETQYF
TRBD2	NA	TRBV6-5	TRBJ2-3	TGTGCCAGCAGTTCCCTGGGTAGCGGGAGAGGGGATACGCAGTATTTT	CASSSLGSGRGDTQYF
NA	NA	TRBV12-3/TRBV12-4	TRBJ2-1	TGTGCCAGCAGTATGGGGGGTGGCGACGAGTTCTTC	CASSMGGGDEFF
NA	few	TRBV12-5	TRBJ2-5	TGTGCTAGTGGGTGGCCAAACCAAGAGACCCAGTACTTC	CASGWPNQETQYF
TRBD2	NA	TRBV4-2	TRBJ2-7	TGTGCCAGCAGCCAATGGGAGCGGGAGGGCGACGAGCAGTACTTC	CASSQWEREGDEQYF
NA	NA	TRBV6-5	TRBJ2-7	TGTGCCAGCAGTTACTATCCGGGCCCCCACGAGCAGTACTTC	CASSYYPGPHEQYF
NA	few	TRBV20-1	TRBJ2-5	TGCAGTGCTAGAGATCAGGAACGGGAAAGGAAGACCCAGTACTTC	CSARDQERERKTQYF
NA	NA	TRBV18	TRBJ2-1	TGTGCCAGCTCACCGGTCAGGACTCTAGGCTACAATGAGCAGTTCTTC	CASSPVRTLGYNEQFF
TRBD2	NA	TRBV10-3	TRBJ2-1	TGTGCCATCAGTGATACAGCGGGAGGGAGTTGGTTCTTC	CAISDTAGGSWFF
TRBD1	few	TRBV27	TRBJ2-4	TGTGCCAGCAGTCCAGGGACAGGGATCAACATTCAGTACTTC	CASSPGTGINIQYF
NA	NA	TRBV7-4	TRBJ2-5	TGTGCCAGCATCCACTCCCAAGAGACCCAGTACTTC	CASIHSQETQYF
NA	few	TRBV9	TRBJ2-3	TGTGCCAGCAGCTCCCGACCGGGGGATACGCAGTATTTT	CASSSRPGDTQYF
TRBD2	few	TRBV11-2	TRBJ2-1	TGTGCCAGCAGCTTAGTTTCGCTAGCGGGATTCTACAATGAGCAGTTCTTC	CASSLVSLAGFYNEQFF
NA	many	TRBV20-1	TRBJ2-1	TGCAGTGCTAGACCGGACGGCCTATCCTACAATGAGCAGTTCTTC	CSARPDGLSYNEQFF
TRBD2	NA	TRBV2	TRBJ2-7	TGTGCCAGCAGTGAAGTAGGGCTAGCGGCTAACGAGCAGTACTTC	CASSEVGLAANEQYF
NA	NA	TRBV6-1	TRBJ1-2	TGTGCCAGCAGTGAAGCTGACCGCTATGGCTACACCTTC	CASSEADRYGYTF
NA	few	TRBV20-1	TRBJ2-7	TGCAGTGCTAGATCCGGCGGATCCTACGAGCAGTACTTC	CSARSGGSYEQYF
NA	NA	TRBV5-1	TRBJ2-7	TGCGCCAGCAGCTGGGGGGACGGCACCTACGAGCAGTACTTC	CASSWGDGTYEQYF
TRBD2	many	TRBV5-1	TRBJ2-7	TGCGCCAGCAGCTTGGGGGCGGGAGGATCCTACGAGCAGTACTTC	CASSLGAGGSYEQYF
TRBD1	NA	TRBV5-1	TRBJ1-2	TGCGCCAGCAGCTTGGGGACAGGATTGACTGGCTACACCTTC	CASSLGTGLTGYTF
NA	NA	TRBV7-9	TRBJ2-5	TGTGCCAGCAGCTTACCAGGACACCAAGAGACCCAGTACTTC	CASSLPGHQETQYF
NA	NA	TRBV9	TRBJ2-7	TGTGCCAGCAGCGCGCGGGAAAGCAGCTACGAGCAGTACTTC	CASSARESSYEQYF
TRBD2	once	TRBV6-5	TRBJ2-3	TGTGCCAGCAGGCCATCTAGCGGGAGTTCGGATACGCAGTATTTT	CASRPSSGSSDTQYF
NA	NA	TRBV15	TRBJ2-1	TGTGCCACCAGCAGAGGAGTCCAATCAGCCAATGAGCAGTTCTTC	CATSRGVQSANEQFF
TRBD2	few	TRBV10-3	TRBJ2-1	TGTGCCATCAGTGAGGGGACTAGGGGTGAGCAGTTCTTC	CAISEGTRGEQFF
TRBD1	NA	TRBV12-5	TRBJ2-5	TGTGCTAGTGGTAACGGACAGGTGTCCCAAGAGACCCAGTACTTC	CASGNGQVSQETQYF
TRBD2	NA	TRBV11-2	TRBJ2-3	TGTGCCAGCAGCTTACATTCCCCCTCTAGCGGGAGGACAGATACGCAGTATTTT	CASSLHSPSSGRTDTQYF
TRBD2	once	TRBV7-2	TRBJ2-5	TGTGCCAGCAGCCCCGCGATAGCGGGAAGGCGAGAGACCCAGTACTTC	CASSPAIAGRRETQYF
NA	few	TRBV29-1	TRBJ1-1	TGCAGCGTGGGTACGTCAGGGGCGCGAACTGAAGCTTTCTTT	CSVGTSGARTEAFF
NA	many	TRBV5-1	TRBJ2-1	TGCGCCAGCAGCTTAGCGGTGAATGAGCAGTTCTTC	CASSLAVNEQFF
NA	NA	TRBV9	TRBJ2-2	TGTGCCAGCAGCGGAAACAGGGAGGTGGACACCGGGGAGCTGTTTTTT	CASSGNREVDTGELFF
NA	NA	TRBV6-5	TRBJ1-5	TGTGCCAGCAGCAGGGGTGGGGGGCCCCAGCATTTT	CASSRGGGPQHF
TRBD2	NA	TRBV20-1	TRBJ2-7	TGCAGTGCTAGGGCCTTTAGCGGGTACGAGCAGTACTTC	CSARAFSGYEQYF